This TCR beta chain originates from a study of blood T cell repertoires in COVID-19. Study overall: The samples span acute and convalescent COVID-19 from the United States, Italy and Spain. The analysed material was cDNA or gDNA that came from T cells, B-cell-depleted T cells, or PBMCs.

This CDR3 region has 14 residues. V was clipped by 9 bases and J by 4 bases; unmatched bases: 5. Germline V gene data show CDR1 as LGHDT and CDR2 as YNNKEL (reference sequence). In the authors' methods: Cell counts per sample came from amplifying reference gene primers. Sequencing used immunoSEQ multiplex PCR; TCRdb keeps in-frame clones, though not all of them. V and J calls plus clone size are reproduced from that table; the DNA served to infer D and trimming. The sample includes tens of thousands of clones, approximately 88% seen only once; the top ten take roughly 13%. The sequenced sample consisted of peripheral blood. This chain uses TRBV3-1 (or the pseudogene TRBV3-2) with TRBJ2-2, with 10 bases lining up with TRBD2. The origin of this receptor is a human donor with active COVID-19. The donor label of this sample is uncertain. The CDR3 protein is CASRTSGFTGELFF. The CDR3 DNA follows: TGTGCCAGTAGGACTAGCGGATTCACCGGGGAGCTGTTTTTT.